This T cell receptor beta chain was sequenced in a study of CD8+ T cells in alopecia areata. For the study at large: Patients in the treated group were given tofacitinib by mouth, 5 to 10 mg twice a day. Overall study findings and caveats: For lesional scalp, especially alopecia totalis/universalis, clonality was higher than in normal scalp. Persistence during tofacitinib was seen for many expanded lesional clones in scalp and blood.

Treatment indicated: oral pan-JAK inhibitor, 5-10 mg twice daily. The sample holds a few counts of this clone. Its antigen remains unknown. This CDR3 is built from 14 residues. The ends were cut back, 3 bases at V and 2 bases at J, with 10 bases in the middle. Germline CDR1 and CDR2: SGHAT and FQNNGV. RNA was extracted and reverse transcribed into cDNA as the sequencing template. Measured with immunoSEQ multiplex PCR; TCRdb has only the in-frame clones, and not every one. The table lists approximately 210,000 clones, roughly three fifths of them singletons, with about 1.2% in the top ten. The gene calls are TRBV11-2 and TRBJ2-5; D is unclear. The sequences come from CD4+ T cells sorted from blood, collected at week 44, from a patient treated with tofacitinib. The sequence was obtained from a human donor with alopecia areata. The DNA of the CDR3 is TGTGCCAGCAGCTTTGGTCGGGTTCAAGAGACCCAGTACTTC. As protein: CASSFGRVQETQYF.